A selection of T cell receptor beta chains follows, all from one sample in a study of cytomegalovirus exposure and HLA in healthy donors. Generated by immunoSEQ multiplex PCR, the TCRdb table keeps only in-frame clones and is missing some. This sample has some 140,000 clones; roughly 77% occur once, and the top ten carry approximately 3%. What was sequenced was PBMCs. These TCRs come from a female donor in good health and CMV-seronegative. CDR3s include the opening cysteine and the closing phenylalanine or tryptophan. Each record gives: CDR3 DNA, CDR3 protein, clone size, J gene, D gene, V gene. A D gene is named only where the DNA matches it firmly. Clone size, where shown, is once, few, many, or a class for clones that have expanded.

TGTGCCAGCAGCTGGGGGGGCGGCCGAGCTGAGCAGTTCTTC CASSWGGGRAEQFF . TRBJ2-1 . TRBV11-3
TGCGCCAGCAAGAAAACAGGGGGCGGAATCAATGAAGCTTTCTTT CASKKTGGGINEAFF . TRBJ1-1 TRBD1 TRBV5-1
TGTGCCTGGAGGGACAGGGCGAATCAAGAGACCCAGTACTTC CAWRDRANQETQYF once TRBJ2-5 TRBD1 TRBV30
TGCGCCAGCAGTGAGTCCTGGGGACAGGGGAGCTACGAGCAGTACTTC CASSESWGQGSYEQYF many TRBJ2-7 TRBD1 TRBV10-1
TGTGCCAGCAGTGGGGGGGGATGGGGGGACAAAAGTGAGCAGTTCTTC CASSGGGWGDKSEQFF once TRBJ2-1 . TRBV27
TGCGCCAGCAGCCCCGGACAGGGGGCGCGGGAGCAGTACTTC CASSPGQGAREQYF . TRBJ2-7 TRBD1 TRBV4-1
TGTGCCAGCAGTTCCGGACAGGGAGTGTTTCACGAGCAGTACTTC CASSSGQGVFHEQYF . TRBJ2-7 TRBD1 TRBV6-1
TGTGCCATCACCGAGACTCCGGGGACTGAAGCTTTCTTT CAITETPGTEAFF . TRBJ1-1 . TRBV10-3
TGTGCCAGCAGCGTAGGTGACAGCCCCTATGGCTACACCTTC CASSVGDSPYGYTF . TRBJ1-2 . TRBV9
TGCGCCAGCAGCCAAGATCGAGGAGAGCAGTACTTC CASSQDRGEQYF . TRBJ2-7 . TRBV4-3
TGTGCCTGGAGTGTATGGGCCGCCCTTAGAGATAATTCACCCCTCCACTTT CAWSVWAALRDNSPLHF once TRBJ1-6 . TRBV30
TGTGCCAGCAGCGAGGGAGGAGGAGCGGGCCAAGAGACCCAGTACTTC CASSEGGGAGQETQYF . TRBJ2-5 . TRBV5-8
TGTGCCAGCAGCTTGGCGGTGATTTTCATGAACACTGAAGCTTTCTTT CASSLAVIFMNTEAFF . TRBJ1-1 . TRBV11-2
TGCGCCAGCAGCCAAGAATTTCAGGGTGGCAATCAGCCCCAGCATTTT CASSQEFQGGNQPQHF . TRBJ1-5 . TRBV4-1
TGTGCCAGCAGCGCCCGGGACAGGGGCACAGATACGCAGTATTTT CASSARDRGTDTQYF once TRBJ2-3 TRBD1 TRBV9
TGTGCCAGCAGCTTACAAGCGGGGCTTTACAATGAGCAGTTCTTC CASSLQAGLYNEQFF . TRBJ2-1 TRBD2 TRBV7-3
TGTGCCAGCAGCGCGCGCCCCAATCAGCCCCAGCATTTT CASSARPNQPQHF . TRBJ1-5 . TRBV7-9
TGTGCCAGCAGGGACCAGGGCACTGGAAACACCATATATTTT CASRDQGTGNTIYF few TRBJ1-3 . TRBV6-6
TGTGCCAGCAGCCTCACAGGGGACGAGCAGTACTTC CASSLTGDEQYF . TRBJ2-7 TRBD1 TRBV5-8
TGTGCCAGCAGCCCTCCCCGGGAGACCCAGTACTTC CASSPPRETQYF . TRBJ2-5 . TRBV7-9
TGTGCCAGCAGTCAAGGTCTCTTTGGGAGCTCCTACAATGAGCAGTTCTTC CASSQGLFGSSYNEQFF . TRBJ2-1 . TRBV28
TGTGCCAGCAGTGGCGGGACTAGCGGGAGTAGGGCCTACGAGCAGTACTTC CASSGGTSGSRAYEQYF . TRBJ2-7 TRBD2 TRBV6-1
TGTGCCATCAGCGGACTAGCGGGGGAAGCGGAGACCCAGTACTTC CAISGLAGEAETQYF . TRBJ2-5 TRBD2 TRBV10-3
TGTGCCAGCAGCCGCCGAGGACAGACGTACGAGCAGTACTTC CASSRRGQTYEQYF . TRBJ2-7 . TRBV28
TGTGCCAGCAGCTTAGTAAACAGGCGCAATGAGCAGTTCTTC CASSLVNRRNEQFF . TRBJ2-1 . TRBV7-2
TGTGCCAGCAGCCCCCGTACTGTGAGGGAAAAACTGTTTTTT CASSPRTVREKLFF few TRBJ1-4 . TRBV7-6
TGCGCCAGCAGCCACCCGGGGGCAGGGGGTATCTACGAGCAGTACTTC CASSHPGAGGIYEQYF once TRBJ2-7 . TRBV4-1
TGCAGCGTTGAGGGTAGCGGGGCCCGAAATACGCAGTATTTT CSVEGSGARNTQYF . TRBJ2-3 TRBD2 TRBV29-1
TGTGCCAGCAGCCCCTATCGGGGGGCGTACGAGCAGTACTTC CASSPYRGAYEQYF few TRBJ2-7 . TRBV7-2
TGTGCCAGCAGCTTGCGGGGGGCGGGCACAGATACGCAGTATTTT CASSLRGAGTDTQYF once TRBJ2-3 TRBD2 TRBV7-9
TGCGCCAGCAGCCATAATAGCGGGAATCAAGAGACCCAGTACTTC CASSHNSGNQETQYF . TRBJ2-5 TRBD2 TRBV4-1
TGTGCCAGCAGCTTGGATTTGCGGGAGGCAGGGCACGAGCAGTACTTC CASSLDLREAGHEQYF . TRBJ2-7 TRBD2 TRBV5-4
TGTGCCAGCAGCCCCGACGGGGATGGTAACCAGCCCCAGCATTTT CASSPDGDGNQPQHF . TRBJ1-5 . TRBV5-4
TGTGCCATCAGTGCAGGCCAGGGATATGGCTACACCTTC CAISAGQGYGYTF . TRBJ1-2 . TRBV10-3